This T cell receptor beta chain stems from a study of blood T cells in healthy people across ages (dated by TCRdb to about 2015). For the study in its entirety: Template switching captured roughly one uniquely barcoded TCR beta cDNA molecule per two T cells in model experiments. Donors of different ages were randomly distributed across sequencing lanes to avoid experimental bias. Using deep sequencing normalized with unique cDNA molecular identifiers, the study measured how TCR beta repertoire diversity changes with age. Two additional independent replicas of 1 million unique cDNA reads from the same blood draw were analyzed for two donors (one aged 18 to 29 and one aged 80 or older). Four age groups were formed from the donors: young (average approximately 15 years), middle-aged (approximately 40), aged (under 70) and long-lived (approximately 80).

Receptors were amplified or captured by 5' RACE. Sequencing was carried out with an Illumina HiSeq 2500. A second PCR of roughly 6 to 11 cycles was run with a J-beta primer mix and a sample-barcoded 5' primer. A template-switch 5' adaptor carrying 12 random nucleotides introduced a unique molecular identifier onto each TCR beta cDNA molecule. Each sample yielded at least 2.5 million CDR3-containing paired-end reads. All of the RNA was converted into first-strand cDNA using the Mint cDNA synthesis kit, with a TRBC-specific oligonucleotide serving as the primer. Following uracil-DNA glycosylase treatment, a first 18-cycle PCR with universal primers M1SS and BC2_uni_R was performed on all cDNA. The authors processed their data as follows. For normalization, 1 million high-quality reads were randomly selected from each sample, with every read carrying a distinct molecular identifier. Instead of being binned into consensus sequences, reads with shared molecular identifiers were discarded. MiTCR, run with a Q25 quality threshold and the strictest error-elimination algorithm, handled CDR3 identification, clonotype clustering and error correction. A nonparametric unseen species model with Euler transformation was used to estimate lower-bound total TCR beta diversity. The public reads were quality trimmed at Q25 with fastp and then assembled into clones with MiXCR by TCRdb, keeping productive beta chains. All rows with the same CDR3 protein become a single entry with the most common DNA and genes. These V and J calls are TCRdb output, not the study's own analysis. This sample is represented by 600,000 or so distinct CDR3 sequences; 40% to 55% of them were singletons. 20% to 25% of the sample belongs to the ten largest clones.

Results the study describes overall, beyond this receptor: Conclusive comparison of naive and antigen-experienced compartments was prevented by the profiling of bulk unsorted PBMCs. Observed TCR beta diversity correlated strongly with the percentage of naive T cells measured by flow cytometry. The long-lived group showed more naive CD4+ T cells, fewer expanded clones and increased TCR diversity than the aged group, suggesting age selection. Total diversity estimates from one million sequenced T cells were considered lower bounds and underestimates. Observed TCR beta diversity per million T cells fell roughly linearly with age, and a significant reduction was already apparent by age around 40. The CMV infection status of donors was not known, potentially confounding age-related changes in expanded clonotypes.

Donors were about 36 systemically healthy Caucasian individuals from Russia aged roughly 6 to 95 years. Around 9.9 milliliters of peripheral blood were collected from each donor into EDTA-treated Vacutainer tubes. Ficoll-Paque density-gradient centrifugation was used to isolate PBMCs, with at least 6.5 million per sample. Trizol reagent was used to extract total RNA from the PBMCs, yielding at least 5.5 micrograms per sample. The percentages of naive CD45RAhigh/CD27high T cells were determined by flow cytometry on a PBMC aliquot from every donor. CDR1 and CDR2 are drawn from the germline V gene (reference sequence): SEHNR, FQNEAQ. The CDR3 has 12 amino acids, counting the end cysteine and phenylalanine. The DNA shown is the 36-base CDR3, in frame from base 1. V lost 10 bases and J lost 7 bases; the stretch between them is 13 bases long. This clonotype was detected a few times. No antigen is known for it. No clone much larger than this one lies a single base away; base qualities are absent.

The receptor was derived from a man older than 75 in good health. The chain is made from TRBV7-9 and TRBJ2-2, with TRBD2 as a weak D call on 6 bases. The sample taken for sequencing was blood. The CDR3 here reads CANQIGSGELFF. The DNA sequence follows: TGTGCCAACCAAATCGGGAGCGGGGAGCTGTTTTTT.